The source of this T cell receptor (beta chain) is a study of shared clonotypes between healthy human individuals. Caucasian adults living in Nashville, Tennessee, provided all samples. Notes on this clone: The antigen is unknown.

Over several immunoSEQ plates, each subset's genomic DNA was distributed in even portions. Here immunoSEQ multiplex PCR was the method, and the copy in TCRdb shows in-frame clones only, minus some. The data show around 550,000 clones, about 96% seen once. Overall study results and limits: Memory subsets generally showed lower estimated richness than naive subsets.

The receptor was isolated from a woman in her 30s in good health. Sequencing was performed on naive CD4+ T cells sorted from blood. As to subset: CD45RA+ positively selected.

The CDR3 nucleotides read TGTGCCAGCAGGGCAGCGGGGGACTCCTACAATGAGCAGTTCTTC. Protein: CASRAAGDSYNEQFF. The chain couples TRBV2 to TRBJ2-1, with 8 bases that match TRBD2. The CDR3 extends over 15 amino acids. V gave up 6 bases and J gave up 0 bases; unmatched junction bases: 4. Per the germline V gene, CDR1 is SNHLY and CDR2 is FYNNEI.